Sequencing of this T cell receptor (beta chain) was carried out in a study of cytomegalovirus exposure and HLA in healthy donors. Vbeta (60) and Jbeta (13) primers were used in the PCR. Method: immunoSEQ multiplex PCR; TCRdb's copy keeps in-frame clones and lacks some. There are under 200,000 clones in the sample; over 60% occur only once, and over 2.5% lies in the top ten. The CDR3 contains 17 residues. Germline values: CDR1 MGHRA, CDR2 YSYEKL. V shed 6 bases and J 4 bases; nucleotides not matched to a gene: 7. This chain connects TRBV4-1 to TRBJ2-2, with TRBD2 identical over 14 bases. The sequenced material came from PBMCs. This clonotype was sampled from a woman aged 25 to 45 in good health and CMV-seronegative. The CDR3 coding sequence is TGCGCCAGCAGATTGGGACTAGCGGGAGTATCCACCGGGGAGCTGTTTTTT. It yields the protein CASRLGLAGVSTGELFF.